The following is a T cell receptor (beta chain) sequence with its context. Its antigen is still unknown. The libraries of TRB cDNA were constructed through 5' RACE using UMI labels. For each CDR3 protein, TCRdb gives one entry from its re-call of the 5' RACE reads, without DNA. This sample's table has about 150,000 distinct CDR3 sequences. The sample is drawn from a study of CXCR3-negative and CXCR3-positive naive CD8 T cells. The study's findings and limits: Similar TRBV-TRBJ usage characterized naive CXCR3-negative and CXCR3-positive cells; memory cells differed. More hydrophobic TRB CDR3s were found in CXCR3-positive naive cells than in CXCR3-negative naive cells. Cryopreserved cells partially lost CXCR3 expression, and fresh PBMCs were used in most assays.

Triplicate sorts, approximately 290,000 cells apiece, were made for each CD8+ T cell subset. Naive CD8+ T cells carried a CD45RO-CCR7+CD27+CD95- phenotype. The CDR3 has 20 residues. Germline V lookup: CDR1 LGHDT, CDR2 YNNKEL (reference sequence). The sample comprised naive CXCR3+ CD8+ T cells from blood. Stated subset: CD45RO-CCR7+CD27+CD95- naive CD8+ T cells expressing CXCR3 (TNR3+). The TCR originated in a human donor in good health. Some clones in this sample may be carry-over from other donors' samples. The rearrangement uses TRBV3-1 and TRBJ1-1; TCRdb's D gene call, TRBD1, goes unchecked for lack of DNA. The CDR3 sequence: CASSQSLDAQGAGMNTEAFF.